These 16 T cell receptor beta chains came from one sample sequenced in a study of shared clonotypes between healthy human individuals (dated by TCRdb to about 2020). Libraries were prepared through the immunoSEQ multiplex PCR assay. The table comes from immuneACCESS by way of TCRdb, which keeps in-frame sequences with V and J called. Part of the clones is missing from these tables; in studies checked, under half for an unresolved V gene and the rest for unknown reasons. This sample has more than 2,000,000 clones in its table, and around nine tenths of those were observed once. Around 0.14% of the sample lies in the top ten. The sample consisted of naive CD4+ T cells sorted from blood. Read against the paper, the sample's cell subset or site label means: CD45RA+ positively selected. Receptors originate from a man aged 18 to 29 in good health.

The rearrangement links TRBV4-1 to TRBJ1-1, with unresolved D. V was pared by 1 base and J by 0 bases, with 6 bases between. CDR3 size: 14 residues. Germline V lookup: CDR1 MGHRA, CDR2 YSYEKL. The CDR3 loop reads CASSQVGLNTEAFF. As DNA, the CDR3 is TGCGCCAGCAGCCAAGTGGGCTTGAACACTGAAGCTTTCTTT.

Concerning this clone itself: The sample holds other DNA sequences that translate to the same CDR3. The chain employs TRBV5-1 and TRBJ1-1, with TRBD1 matching 11 bases. This CDR3 is 14 amino acids long. Germline CDR1 is SGHRS and CDR2 is YFSETQ. V lost 0 bases, J lost 5 bases, and 0 bases stayed unmatched. CDR3 sequence: CASSLGDRGTEAFF. The CDR3 DNA reads as TGCGCCAGCAGCTTGGGGGACAGGGGGACTGAAGCTTTCTTT.

The V gene is TRBV11-3, the J gene TRBJ2-3, with D perhaps TRBD2 (5 bases). V was cut by 5 bases and J by 4 bases, with 16 bases left in between. Per the germline V gene, CDR1 is SGHNT and CDR2 is YENEEA. This CDR3 comprises 15 residues. The CDR3 loop reads CASSPGESVSDTQYF. The CDR3 DNA follows: TGTGCCAGCAGCCCCGGGGAGTCGGTTTCAGATACGCAGTATTTT.

The CDR3 DNA is TGTGCCAGCAGCTTCCTAGCGGAAACCTACGAGCAGTACTTC. This encodes CASSFLAETYEQYF. This chain connects TRBV7-9 to TRBJ2-7, with 7 bases fitting TRBD2. With 3 bases clipped from V and 2 bases from J, the junction kept 4 bases outside the gene matches. This CDR3 has 14 amino acids. The germline V gene has CDR1 SEHNR and CDR2 FQNEAQ (reference sequence).

The chain carries TRBV7-6 and TRBJ2-7; D not resolved. CDR1 and CDR2 (germline): SGHVS, FNYEAQ. The CDR3 sequence is 14 residues long. V shed 2 bases and J shed 3 bases, with 11 bases lying between them. The CDR3 loop is CASSLNPQNYEQYF. As DNA, the CDR3 is TGTGCCAGCAGCTTAAACCCACAAAACTACGAGCAGTACTTC.

The chain combines TRBV2 with TRBJ1-1, with D hard to call. V lost 6 bases and J 4 bases, leaving 12 bases between the germline ends. Looked up from germline, CDR1 is SNHLY and CDR2 is FYNNEI. The CDR3 covers 13 residues. The CDR3 DNA reads TGTGCCAGCAGAGGGTCCCCGGCCACTGAAGCTTTCTTT. This encodes CASRGSPATEAFF.

The chain carries TRBV30 and TRBJ1-4; possible D gene TRBD1, 5 bases. Germline assignment: CDR1 GTSNPN and CDR2 SVGIG (reference sequence). The V and J ends lost 4 bases and 0 bases respectively, with 18 bases between them. The CDR3 sequence is 17 residues long. The CDR3 region is CAWIIGGAVTTNEKLFF. The CDR3 DNA sequence: TGTGCCTGGATCATAGGAGGGGCGGTCACAACTAATGAAAAACTGTTTTTT. Drawing the rest from reference TRBV30 and TRBJ1-4, the complete variable domain is SQTIHQWPATLVQPVGSPLSLECTVEGTSNPNLYWYRQAAGRGLQLLFYSVGIGQISSEVPQNLSASRPQDRQFILSSKKLLLSDSGFYLCAWIIGGAVTTNEKLFFGSGTQLSVL.

The V call is TRBV7-8, the J call TRBJ2-7; D may match TRBD1 or TRBD2 (5 bases each). The length of the CDR3 is 15 residues. The germline V and J ends were trimmed by 5 bases and 0 bases, with 14 bases remaining between them. CDR1 is SGHVS and CDR2 is FQNEAQ in the germline V gene. The CDR3 loop reads CASSRDGMSSYEQYF. The CDR3 nucleotides are TGTGCCAGCAGCCGGGACGGAATGTCCTCCTACGAGCAGTACTTC.

The chain combines TRBV12-5 with TRBJ1-5; no clear D gene. CDR3 length: 15 amino acids. V lost 6 bases and J lost 0, with 12 bases in between. Germline V lookup: CDR1 LGHNT, CDR2 FRNRAP. In nucleotides, the CDR3 is TGTGCTAGTGGACCCGACGGTTATAGCAATCAGCCCCAGCATTTT. This sequence encodes CASGPDGYSNQPQHF.

The genes are TRBV6-4 and TRBJ1-6; TRBD1 matches at 9 bases. The J segment lost 7 bases and the V segment lost 2 bases, leaving 9 bases of the junction unmatched. The germline V gene encodes CDR1 MRHNA and CDR2 SNTAGT. This CDR3 spans 17 amino acids. For the CDR3, the DNA is TGTGCCAGCAGTGACCGTTTTGTAGGGACAGGGAATTCACCCCTCCACTTT. Its protein product is CASSDRFVGTGNSPLHF.

The chain links TRBV10-3 to TRBJ2-7; 9 bases align to TRBD2. The CDR3 has 16 amino acids. The J segment lost 6 bases and the V segment lost 0 bases, leaving 9 bases of the junction unmatched. Germline CDR1 ENHRY, CDR2 SYGVKD. CDR3: CAISESIGGGAAEQYF. CDR3 in DNA: TGTGCCATCAGTGAGTCGATTGGCGGGGGGGCCGCCGAGCAGTACTTC.

The CDR3 sequence is CAWSVGAGGTQYF. The CDR3 DNA is TGTGCCTGGAGTGTAGGCGCCGGTGGGACCCAGTACTTC. V and J are TRBV30 and TRBJ2-5; D uncertain. Germline CDR1 and CDR2: GTSNPN and SVGIG (reference sequence). CDR3 length: 13 amino acids. V lost 0 bases, J lost 7 bases, and 12 bases lay in between.

In DNA form, the CDR3 reads TGTGCCAGCAGCTTTGGTAAAGCGACCCACGAGCAGTACTTC. This sequence encodes CASSFGKATHEQYF. This rearrangement joins TRBV5-6 to TRBJ2-7; no clear D gene. The CDR3 spans 14 residues. Germline lookup yields CDR1 SGHDT and CDR2 YYEEEE. Between the trimmed V and J ends, which lost 2 bases and 5 bases, there was a span of 14 bases.

The rearrangement uses TRBV10-3 and TRBJ1-2; maybe TRBD1 (6 bases). Germline lookup yields CDR1 ENHRY and CDR2 SYGVKD. The V gene lost 8 bases and the J gene lost 3 bases, with 13 bases spanning the gap. The CDR3 has 13 amino acids. CDR3 loop: CAIGQGNYYGYTF. The CDR3 nucleotides read TGTGCCATCGGGCAGGGGAATTACTATGGCTACACCTTC.

The chain uses TRBV19 and TRBJ2-5; TRBD2 matches 8 bases. Germline V gene lookup returns CDR1 LNHDA and CDR2 SQIVND (reference sequence). The CDR3 is made up of 15 amino acids. The V segment lost 3 bases and the J segment 1 base; nucleotides outside the gene matches: 4. This CDR3 is CASSIRGTSQETQYF. CDR3 in DNA: TGTGCCAGTAGTATTCGCGGGACTAGCCAAGAGACCCAGTACTTC.

The rearrangement links TRBV2 to TRBJ2-3; 7 bases agree with TRBD2. The germline CDR1 and CDR2 sequences are SNHLY and FYNNEI. The CDR3 covers 14 residues. J lost 3 bases, V lost 6 bases, and 6 bases had no gene match. The DNA for the CDR3 is TGTGCCAGCAGACTAGCGCGAGGTACAGATACGCAGTATTTT. Its translation: CASRLARGTDTQYF. The whole variable domain, filled in from reference TRBV2 and TRBJ2-3, reads EPEVTQTPSHQVTQMGQEVILRCVPISNHLYFYWYRQILGQKVEFLVSFYNNEISEKSEIFDDQFSVERPDGSNFTLKIRSTKLEDSAMYFCASRLARGTDTQYFGPGTRLTVL.